This TCR beta chain stems from a study of post-analysis software for immune sequencing data. Points from the study as a whole: A significant reduction in normalized Chao1 diversity was observed in multiple sclerosis patients versus controls.

Unique molecular identifiers were built into the TCR beta cDNA libraries. TCRdb reanalysed the PCR reads using MiXCR and keeps one entry per CDR3 protein. Among around 500,000 distinct CDR3 sequences listed, 30% to 40% were seen once. This clonotype has at least ten counts. Its specificity is unknown. Sequenced sample: blood. The sequence came from a girl aged 2-17 years with multiple sclerosis.

The DNA of the CDR3 is TGTGCCAGCTCACCAACGCCCAGCTACGAAGAGCAGTACTTC. Amino acid sequence: CASSPTPSYEEQYF. This rearrangement joins TRBV18 to TRBJ2-5; D ambiguous. Germline CDR1 is KGHSH and CDR2 is LQKENI. Trimming took off 2 bases at V and 11 bases at J, with 18 bases between the two ends. This CDR3 region has 14 residues. The full variable domain, completed using reference TRBV18 and TRBJ2-5, is NAGVMQNPRHLVRRRGQEARLRCSPMKGHSHVYWYRQLPEEGLKFMVYLQKENIIDESGMPKERFSAEFPKEGPSILRIQQVVRGDSAAYFCASSPTPSYEEQYFGPGTRLLVL.